Shown below are 2 T cell receptor beta chains from a single sample sequenced in a study of T-cell reconstitution after alpha-beta-depleted transplantation in children. The TCRbeta library was prepared with unique molecular identifiers. TCRdb passed the PCR reads through MiXCR, listing each CDR3 protein once. The sample carries hundreds of thousands of distinct CDR3 sequences, less than 15% recorded once. The sequencing here drew on PBMCs, taken before TCRalphabeta/CD19-depleted stem cell transplant. The source of these receptors is a girl aged 2 to 10 with congenital amegakaryocytic thrombocytopenia, due to receive a stem cell transplant.

This chain uses TRBV29-1 with TRBJ1-1; D gene ambiguous. CDR1 SQVTM and CDR2 ANQGSEA come from the germline V gene. The length of the CDR3 is 14 residues. V dropped 6 bases and J dropped 0 bases, with 14 bases sitting between them. The CDR3 DNA is TGCAGCGTAAAAGGGCCCTACATGAACACTGAAGCTTTCTTT. It specifies CSVKGPYMNTEAFF.

The sample holds a few counts of this clonotype. This rearrangement joins TRBV30 to TRBJ1-1; unclear D gene. V was pared by 1 base and J by 4 bases, with 7 bases between. Looked up from germline, CDR1 is GTSNPN and CDR2 is SVGIG (reference sequence). This CDR3 region has 12 residues. CDR3 bases: TGTGCCTGGAGTGCGATGGCCACTGAAGCTTTCTTT. Protein product: CAWSAMATEAFF.